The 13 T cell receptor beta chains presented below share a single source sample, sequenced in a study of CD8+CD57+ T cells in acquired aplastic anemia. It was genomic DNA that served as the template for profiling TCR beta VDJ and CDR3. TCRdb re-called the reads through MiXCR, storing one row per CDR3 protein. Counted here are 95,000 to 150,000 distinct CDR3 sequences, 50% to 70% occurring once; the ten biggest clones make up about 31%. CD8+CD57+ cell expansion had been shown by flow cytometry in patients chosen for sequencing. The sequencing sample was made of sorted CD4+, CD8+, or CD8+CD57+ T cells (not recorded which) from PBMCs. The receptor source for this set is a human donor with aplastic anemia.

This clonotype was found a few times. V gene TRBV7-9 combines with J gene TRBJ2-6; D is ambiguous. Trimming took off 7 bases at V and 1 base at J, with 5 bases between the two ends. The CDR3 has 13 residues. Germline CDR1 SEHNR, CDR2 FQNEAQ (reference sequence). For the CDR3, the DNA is TGTGCCAGCACCGCATCTGGGGCCAACGTCCTGACTTTC. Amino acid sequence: CASTASGANVLTF. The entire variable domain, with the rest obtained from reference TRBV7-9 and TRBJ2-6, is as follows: DTGVSQNPRHKITKRGQNVTFRCDPISEHNRLYWYRQTLGQGPEFLTYFQNEAQLEKSRLLSDRFSAERPKGSFSTLEIQRTEQGDSAMYLCASTASGANVLTFGAGSRLTVL.

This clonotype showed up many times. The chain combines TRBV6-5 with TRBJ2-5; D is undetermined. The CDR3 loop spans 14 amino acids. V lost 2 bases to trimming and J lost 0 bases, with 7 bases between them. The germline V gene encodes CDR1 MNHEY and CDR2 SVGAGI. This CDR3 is CASSYVGYQETQYF. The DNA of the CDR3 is TGTGCCAGCAGTTACGTGGGGTACCAAGAGACCCAGTACTTC.

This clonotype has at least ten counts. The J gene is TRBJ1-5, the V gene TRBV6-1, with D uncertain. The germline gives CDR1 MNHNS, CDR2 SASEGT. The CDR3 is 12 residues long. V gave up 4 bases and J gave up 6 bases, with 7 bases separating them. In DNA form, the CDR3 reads TGTGCCAGCAGTGGACCGGGTCAGCCCCAGCATTTT. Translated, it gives CASSGPGQPQHF.

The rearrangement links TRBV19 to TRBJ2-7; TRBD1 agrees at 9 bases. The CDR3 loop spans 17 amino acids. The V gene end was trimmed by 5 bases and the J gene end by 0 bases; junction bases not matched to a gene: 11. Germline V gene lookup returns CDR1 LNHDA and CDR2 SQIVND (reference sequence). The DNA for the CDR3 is TGTGCCAGTAGTCCCGAGGACAGGGGCCGAAGCTCCTACGAGCAGTACTTC. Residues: CASSPEDRGRSSYEQYF. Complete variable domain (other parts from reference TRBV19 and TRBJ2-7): DGGITQSPKYLFRKEGQNVTLSCEQNLNHDAMYWYRQDPGQGLRLIYYSQIVNDFQKGDIAEGYSVSREKKESFPLTVTSAQKNPTAFYLCASSPEDRGRSSYEQYFGPGTRLTVT.

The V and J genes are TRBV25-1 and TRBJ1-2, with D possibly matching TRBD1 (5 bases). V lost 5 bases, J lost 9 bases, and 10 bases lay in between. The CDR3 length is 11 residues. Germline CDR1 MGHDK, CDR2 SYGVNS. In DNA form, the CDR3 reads TGTGCCAGCAGTTTAAGGGGAAGCTACACCTTC. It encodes CASSLRGSYTF.

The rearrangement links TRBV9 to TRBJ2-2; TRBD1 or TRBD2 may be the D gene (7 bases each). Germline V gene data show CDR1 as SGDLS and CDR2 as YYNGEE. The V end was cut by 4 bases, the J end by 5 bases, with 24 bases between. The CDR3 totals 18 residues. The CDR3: CASSSRGGGNRGTGELFF. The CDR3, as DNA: TGTGCCAGCAGCTCTAGGGGAGGGGGGAACAGGGGAACCGGGGAGCTGTTTTTT.

CDR3 region: CASRARGGGADNQPQHF. CDR3 nucleotides: TGTGCCAGCAGAGCTCGTGGGGGGGGCGCGGACAATCAGCCCCAGCATTTT. The chain has TRBV27 and TRBJ1-5; a possible D gene is TRBD1 (6 bases). CDR3 length: 17 amino acids. Trimming removed 6 bases from V and 3 bases from J, with 21 bases in between. CDR1 is MNHEY and CDR2 is SMNVEV in the germline V gene (reference sequence).

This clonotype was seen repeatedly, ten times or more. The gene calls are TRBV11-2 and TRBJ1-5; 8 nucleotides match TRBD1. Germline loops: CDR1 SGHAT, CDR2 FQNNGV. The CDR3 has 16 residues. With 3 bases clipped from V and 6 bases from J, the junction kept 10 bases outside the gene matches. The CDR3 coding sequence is TGTGCCAGCAGCTTCGAAACAGGGGGATTTAGTCAGCCCCAGCATTTT. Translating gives CASSFETGGFSQPQHF.

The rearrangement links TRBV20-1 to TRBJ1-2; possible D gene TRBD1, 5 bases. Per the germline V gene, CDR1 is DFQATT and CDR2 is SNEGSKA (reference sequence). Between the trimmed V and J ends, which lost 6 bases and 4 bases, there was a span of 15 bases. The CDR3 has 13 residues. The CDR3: CSAPDRGTYGYTF. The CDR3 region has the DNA TGCAGTGCACCCGACCGGGGCACCTATGGCTACACCTTC.

The CDR3 region is CASRLAGTHGYTF. The CDR3 DNA sequence: TGTGCCAGCAGGCTCGCAGGGACCCATGGCTACACCTTC. The V and J genes are TRBV12-3 or TRBV12-4 and TRBJ1-2; tentatively, D is TRBD1 (5 bases). CDR3 length: 13 residues. V was clipped by 6 bases and J by 6 bases, with 14 bases between them.

DNA of the CDR3: TGTGCCATCAGTGAGTCGTTAGCCTTGGGGAATGAGCAGTTCTTC. This codes for CAISESLALGNEQFF. This chain joins TRBV10-3 and TRBJ2-1; D call uncertain. Germline V CDR1 and CDR2: ENHRY, SYGVKD. V was shortened by 0 bases and J by 7 bases, with 13 bases between the two germline ends. The CDR3 extends over 15 amino acids.

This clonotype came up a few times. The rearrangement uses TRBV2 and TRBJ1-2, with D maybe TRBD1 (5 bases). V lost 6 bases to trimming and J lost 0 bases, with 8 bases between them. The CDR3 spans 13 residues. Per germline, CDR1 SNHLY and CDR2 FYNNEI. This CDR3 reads CASRVGANYGYTF. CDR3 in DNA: TGTGCCAGCAGGGTGGGGGCTAACTATGGCTACACCTTC.

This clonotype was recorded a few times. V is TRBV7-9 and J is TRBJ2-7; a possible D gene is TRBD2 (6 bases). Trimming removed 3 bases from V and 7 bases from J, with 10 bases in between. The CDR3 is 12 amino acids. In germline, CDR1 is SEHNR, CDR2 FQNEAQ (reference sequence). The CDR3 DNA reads TGTGCCAGCAGCTTGACTGGGGGGGAGCAGTACTTC. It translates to CASSLTGGEQYF.